This T cell receptor beta chain was sequenced during a study of preoperative IRX-2 immunotherapy in early breast cancer. The table came from immunoSEQ multiplex PCR; TCRdb's copy has only in-frame clones and leaves some out. The sample includes about 45,000 clones, approximately 75% seen only once; the top ten take approximately 1.1%. V lost 6 bases to trimming and J lost 0 bases, with 10 bases between them. From germline, CDR1 is SGHRS and CDR2 YFSETQ. The CDR3 is 14 amino acids. Treatment meaning: preoperative locoregional IRX-2 cytokine immunotherapy. Preoperative locoregional IRX-2 cytokine immunotherapy was tested in the phase Ib source study.

The rearrangement links TRBV5-1 to TRBJ2-1; D tentatively reads TRBD1 or TRBD2 (5 bases each). The sequencing used tumor tissue, collected after IRX-2 immunotherapy. The source of this sequence is a human donor with breast cancer. CDR3 sequence reads: CASNRDRSYNEQFF. The CDR3 region has the DNA TGCGCCAGCAACCGGGACCGCTCCTACAATGAGCAGTTCTTC.